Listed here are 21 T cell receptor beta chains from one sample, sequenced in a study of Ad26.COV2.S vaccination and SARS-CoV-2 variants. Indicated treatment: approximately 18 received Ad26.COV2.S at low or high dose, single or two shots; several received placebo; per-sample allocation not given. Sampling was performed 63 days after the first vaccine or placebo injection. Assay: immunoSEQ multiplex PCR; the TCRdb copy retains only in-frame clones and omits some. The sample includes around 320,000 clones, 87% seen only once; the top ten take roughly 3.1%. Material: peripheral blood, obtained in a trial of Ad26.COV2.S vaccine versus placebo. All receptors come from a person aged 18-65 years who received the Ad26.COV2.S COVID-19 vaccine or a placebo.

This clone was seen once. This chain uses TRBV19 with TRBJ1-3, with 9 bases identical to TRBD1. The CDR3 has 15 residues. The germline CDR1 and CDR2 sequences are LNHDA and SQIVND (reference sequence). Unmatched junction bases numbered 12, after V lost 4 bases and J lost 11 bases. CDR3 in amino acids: CASSTGTGRSGPIYF. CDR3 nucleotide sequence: TGTGCCAGTAGTACCGGGACAGGGAGATCTGGTCCCATATATTTT.

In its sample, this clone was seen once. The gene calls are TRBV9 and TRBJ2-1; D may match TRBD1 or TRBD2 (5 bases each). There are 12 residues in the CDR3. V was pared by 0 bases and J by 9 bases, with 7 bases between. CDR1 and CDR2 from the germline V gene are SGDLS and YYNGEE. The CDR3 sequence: CASSVVRGEQFF. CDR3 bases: TGTGCCAGCAGCGTAGTGAGGGGTGAGCAGTTCTTC.

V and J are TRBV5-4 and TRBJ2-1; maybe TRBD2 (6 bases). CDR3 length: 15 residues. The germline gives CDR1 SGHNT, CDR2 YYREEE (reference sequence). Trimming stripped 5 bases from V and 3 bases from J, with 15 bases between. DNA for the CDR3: TGTGCCAGCAGTCTGGCTCGGGGGATCTACAATGAGCAGTTCTTC. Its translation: CASSLARGIYNEQFF.

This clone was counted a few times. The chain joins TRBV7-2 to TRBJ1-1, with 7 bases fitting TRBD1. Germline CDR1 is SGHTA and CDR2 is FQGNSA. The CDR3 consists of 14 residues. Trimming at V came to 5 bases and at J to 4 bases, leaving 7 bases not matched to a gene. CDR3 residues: CASSLTGIRTEAFF. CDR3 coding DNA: TGTGCCAGCAGCCTGACAGGGATTCGCACTGAAGCTTTCTTT. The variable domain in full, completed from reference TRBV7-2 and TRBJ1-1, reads GAGVSQSPSNKVTEKGKDVELRCDPISGHTALYWYRQSLGQGLEFLIYFQGNSAPDKSGLPSDRFSAERTGGSVSTLTIQRTQQEDSAVYLCASSLTGIRTEAFFGQGTRLTVV.

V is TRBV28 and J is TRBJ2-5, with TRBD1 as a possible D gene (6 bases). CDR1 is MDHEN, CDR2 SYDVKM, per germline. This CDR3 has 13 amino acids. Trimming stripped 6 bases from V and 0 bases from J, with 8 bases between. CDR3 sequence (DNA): TGTGCCAGCAGCCGGGACAACCAAGAGACCCAGTACTTC. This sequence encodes CASSRDNQETQYF.

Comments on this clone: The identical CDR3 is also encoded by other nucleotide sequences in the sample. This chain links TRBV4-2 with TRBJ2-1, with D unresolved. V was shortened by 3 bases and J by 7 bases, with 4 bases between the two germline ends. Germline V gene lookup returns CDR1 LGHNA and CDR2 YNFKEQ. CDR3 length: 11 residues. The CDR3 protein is CASSQENEQFF. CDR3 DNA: TGTGCCAGCAGCCAGGAAAATGAGCAGTTCTTC.

CDR3 coding DNA: TGTGCCATCGGGCAGCCCCAGCATTTT. Translated, it gives CAIGQPQHF. The chain has TRBV6-6 and TRBJ1-5; D not certain. The CDR3 is made up of 9 amino acids. Germline V gives CDR1 MNHNY, CDR2 SVGAGI (reference sequence). With 10 bases removed from V and 7 bases from J, the gap between germline ends came to 5 bases.

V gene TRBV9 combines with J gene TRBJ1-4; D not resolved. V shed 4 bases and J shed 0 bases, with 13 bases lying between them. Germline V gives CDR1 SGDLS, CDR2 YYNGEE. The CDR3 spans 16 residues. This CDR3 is CASSPRVAATNEKLFF. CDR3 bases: TGTGCCAGCAGCCCCCGGGTCGCCGCAACTAATGAAAAACTGTTTTTT.

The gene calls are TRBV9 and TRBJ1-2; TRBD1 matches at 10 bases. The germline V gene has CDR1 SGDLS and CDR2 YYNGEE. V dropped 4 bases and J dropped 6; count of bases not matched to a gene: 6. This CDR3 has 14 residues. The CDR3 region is CASSSETGGHGYTF. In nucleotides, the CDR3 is TGTGCCAGCAGCTCCGAGACAGGGGGCCATGGCTACACCTTC.

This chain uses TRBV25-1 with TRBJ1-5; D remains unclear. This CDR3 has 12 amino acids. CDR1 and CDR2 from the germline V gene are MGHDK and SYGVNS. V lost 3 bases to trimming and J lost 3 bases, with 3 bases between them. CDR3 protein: CASSEPNQPQHF. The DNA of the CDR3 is TGTGCCAGCAGTGAGCCCAATCAGCCCCAGCATTTT.

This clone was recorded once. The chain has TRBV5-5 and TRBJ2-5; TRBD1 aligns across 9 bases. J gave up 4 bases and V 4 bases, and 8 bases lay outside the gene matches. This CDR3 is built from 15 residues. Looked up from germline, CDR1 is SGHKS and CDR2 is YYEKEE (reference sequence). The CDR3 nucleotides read TGTGCCAGCAGCCGGACAGGGGATGGTTCAGAGACCCAGTACTTC. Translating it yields CASSRTGDGSETQYF.

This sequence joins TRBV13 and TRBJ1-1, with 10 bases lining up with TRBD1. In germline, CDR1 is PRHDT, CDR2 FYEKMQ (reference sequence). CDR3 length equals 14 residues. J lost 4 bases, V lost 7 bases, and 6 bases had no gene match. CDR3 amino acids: CASNSGQGGTEAFF. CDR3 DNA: TGTGCCAGCAACTCCGGACAGGGGGGCACTGAAGCTTTCTTT.

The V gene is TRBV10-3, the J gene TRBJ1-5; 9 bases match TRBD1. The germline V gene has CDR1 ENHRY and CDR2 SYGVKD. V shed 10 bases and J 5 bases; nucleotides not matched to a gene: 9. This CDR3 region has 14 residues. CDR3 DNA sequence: TGTGCCACCTCCCGGGACAGGGACTATCAGCCCCAGCATTTT. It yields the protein CATSRDRDYQPQHF.

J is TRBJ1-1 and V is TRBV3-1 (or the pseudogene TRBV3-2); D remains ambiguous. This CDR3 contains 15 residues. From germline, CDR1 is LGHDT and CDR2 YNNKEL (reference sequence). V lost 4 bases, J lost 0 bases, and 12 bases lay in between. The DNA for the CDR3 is TGTGCCAGCAGCCGTCACCGGAGACTGAACACTGAAGCTTTCTTT. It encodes CASSRHRRLNTEAFF.

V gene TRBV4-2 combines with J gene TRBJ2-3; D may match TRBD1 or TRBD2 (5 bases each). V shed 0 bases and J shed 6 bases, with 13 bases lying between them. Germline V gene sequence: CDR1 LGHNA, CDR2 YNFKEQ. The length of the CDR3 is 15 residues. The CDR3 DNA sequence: TGTGCCAGCAGCCAAGATCCCGGGGCCAGGGATACGCAGTATTTT. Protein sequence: CASSQDPGARDTQYF.

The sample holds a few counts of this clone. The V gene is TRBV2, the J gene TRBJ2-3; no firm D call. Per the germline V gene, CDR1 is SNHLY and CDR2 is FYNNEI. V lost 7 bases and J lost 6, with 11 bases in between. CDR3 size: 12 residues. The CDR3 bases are TGTGCCAGCATTGACCCTACCGATACGCAGTATTTT. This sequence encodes CASIDPTDTQYF.

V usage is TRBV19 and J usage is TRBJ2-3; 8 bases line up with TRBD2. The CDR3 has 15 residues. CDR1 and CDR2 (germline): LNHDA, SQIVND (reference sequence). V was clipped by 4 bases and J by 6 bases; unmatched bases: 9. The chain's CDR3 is CASSKGLVVGDTQYF. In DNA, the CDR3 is TGTGCCAGTAGTAAGGGACTAGTCGTGGGTGATACGCAGTATTTT.

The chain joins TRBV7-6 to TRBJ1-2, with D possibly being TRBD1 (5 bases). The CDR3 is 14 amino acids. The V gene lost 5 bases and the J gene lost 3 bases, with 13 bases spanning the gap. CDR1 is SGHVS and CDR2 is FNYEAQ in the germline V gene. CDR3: CASSEGTGDYGYTF. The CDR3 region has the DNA TGTGCCAGCAGCGAAGGGACGGGGGACTATGGCTACACCTTC.

CDR3 in DNA: TGTGCCAGCAGCGCTAGGGACAGGGGAAACTATGGCTACACCTTC. Amino acids: CASSARDRGNYGYTF. This chain uses TRBV9 with TRBJ1-2; TRBD1 matches 10 bases. This CDR3 region has 15 residues. Trimming took 3 bases from V and 2 from J; bases not matched to a gene: 4. In germline, CDR1 is SGDLS, CDR2 YYNGEE.

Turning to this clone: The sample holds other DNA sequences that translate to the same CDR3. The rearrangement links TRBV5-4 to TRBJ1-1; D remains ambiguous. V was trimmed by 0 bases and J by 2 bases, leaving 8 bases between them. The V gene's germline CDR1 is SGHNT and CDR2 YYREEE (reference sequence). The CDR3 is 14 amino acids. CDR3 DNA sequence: TGTGCCAGCAGCTTGGGCGGGTCTAACACTGAAGCTTTCTTT. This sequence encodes CASSLGGSNTEAFF.

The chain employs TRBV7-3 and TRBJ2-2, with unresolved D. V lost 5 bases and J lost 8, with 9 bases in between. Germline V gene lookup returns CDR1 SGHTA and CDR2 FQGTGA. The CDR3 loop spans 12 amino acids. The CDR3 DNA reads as TGTGCCAGCAGCAACCCAGTGGGGGAGCTGTTTTTT. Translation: CASSNPVGELFF.